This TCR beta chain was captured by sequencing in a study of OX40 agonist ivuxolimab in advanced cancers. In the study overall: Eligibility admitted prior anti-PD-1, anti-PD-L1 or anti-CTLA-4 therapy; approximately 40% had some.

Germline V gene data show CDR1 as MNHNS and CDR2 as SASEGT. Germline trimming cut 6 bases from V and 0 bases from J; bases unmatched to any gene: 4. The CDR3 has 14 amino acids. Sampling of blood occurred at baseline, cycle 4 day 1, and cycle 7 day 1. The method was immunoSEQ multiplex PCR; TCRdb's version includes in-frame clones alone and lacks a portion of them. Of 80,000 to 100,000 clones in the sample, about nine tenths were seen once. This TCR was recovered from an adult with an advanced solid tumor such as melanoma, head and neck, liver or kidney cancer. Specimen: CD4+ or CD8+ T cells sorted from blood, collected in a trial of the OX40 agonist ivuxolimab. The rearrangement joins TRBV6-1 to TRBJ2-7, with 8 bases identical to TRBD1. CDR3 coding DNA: TGTGCCAGCAGATGGACAGGGAGCTCCTACGAGCAGTACTTC. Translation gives CASRWTGSSYEQYF.